The present entry profiles one TCR beta chain with its context. Its specificity is unknown. Profiled with immunoSEQ multiplex PCR; TCRdb holds only in-frame clones, not every one. The sample consists of 96,000 or so clones, around 90% of them appearing once. This sample stems from a study of graft-versus-host responses after intestinal transplantation. Study summary: Multivisceral, liver-intestinal, or isolated intestinal transplants were given to recipients. Anti-thymocyte globulin induction preceded around 3 years of tacrolimus and steroid maintenance in all recipients.

The CDR3 contains 14 residues. With V trimmed by 8 bases and J by 2 bases, 5 bases remained unmatched. The germline V gene encodes CDR1 SGHTA and CDR2 FQGNSA. General study points: Early post-transplant HvG declines tracked with peak circulating GvH clone levels. Researchers found GvH clones in recipient marrow, and some showed up first in ileum or blood.

The V and J genes are TRBV7-2 and TRBJ1-3; 8 positions agree with TRBD1. This TCR came from a human donor who received an intestinal transplant. The sample here was unstimulated CD4+ T cells sorted from spleen or lymph node cells, taken before intestinal transplant. The CDR3 DNA reads TGTGCCAGCCAGGACAGGGTCACTGGAAACACCATATATTTT. Its translation is CASQDRVTGNTIYF.